This T cell receptor (beta chain) originates from a study of blood T cell repertoires in COVID-19. Generated by immunoSEQ multiplex PCR, the TCRdb table keeps only in-frame clones and is missing some. Altogether about 270,000 clones are present, approximately 90% being singletons, with the ten largest covering roughly 4.3%. Unmatched junction bases numbered 10, after V lost 3 bases and J lost 6 bases. Looked up from germline, CDR1 is LNHNV and CDR2 is YYDKDF (reference sequence). This CDR3 is 17 amino acids long. The source material was PBMCs or T cells enriched from blood (not recorded which). The chain links TRBV15 to TRBJ2-2; 10 positions agree with TRBD1. This TCR derives from a woman in her thirties with acute COVID-19. DNA for the CDR3: TGTGCCACCAGCAGGGGGGGGACAGGGGCAGGTCCCGGGGAGCTGTTTTTT. Protein sequence: CATSRGGTGAGPGELFF.